This T cell receptor (beta chain) was identified in a study of cytomegalovirus exposure and HLA in healthy donors. At collection, donors were nominally healthy, but unrecorded immune exposures were probable. Turning to this clone: The antigen is undetermined.

The CDR3 loop spans 14 amino acids. In germline, CDR1 is MNHNS, CDR2 SASEGT. V lost 6 bases, J lost 2 bases, and 7 bases stayed unmatched. The PCR employed 60 Vbeta primers together with 13 Jbeta primers. Libraries were prepared by immunoSEQ multiplex PCR; TCRdb keeps only in-frame clonotypes and omits some of them. Of 150,000 to 200,000 clones in the sample, roughly 75% are singletons; the top ten hold approximately 10%. Whole-study results and caveats: A missense DCLRE1C variant was associated with V- and J-gene trimming of TCR beta chains in a later analysis, and an independent cohort replicated the association.

The sequence derives from a man aged 18 to 35 in good health and CMV-seropositive. The sample taken for sequencing was PBMCs. The chain links TRBV6-1 to TRBJ2-7, with 7 bases lining up with TRBD1. The CDR3 DNA follows: TGTGCCAGCAGGTGGGGGACAGAGACCTACGAGCAGTACTTC. This sequence encodes CASRWGTETYEQYF.